Each of the 18 T cell receptor beta chains below was sequenced from the same sample in a study of blood T cell repertoires in COVID-19. Produced via immunoSEQ multiplex PCR; TCRdb's table is partial and in-frame only. The sample has 180,000 or so clones, roughly 85% seen once. Sequencing was carried out using peripheral blood. The receptors here all came from a woman aged 60 to 75 with acute or convalescent COVID-19.

V gene TRBV11-1 combines with J gene TRBJ1-2; a possible D gene is TRBD1 (6 bases). The CDR3 runs 13 residues. The V end was cut by 5 bases, the J end by 0 bases, with 7 bases between. Germline V CDR1 and CDR2: SGHAT, FQDESV (reference sequence). CDR3 sequence (DNA): TGTGCCAGCAGCCGGACAGCTAACTATGGCTACACCTTC. As protein: CASSRTANYGYTF.

The chain recombines TRBV6-2 or TRBV6-3 with TRBJ2-1, with 12 bases identical to TRBD2. The CDR3 loop spans 15 amino acids. The V and J ends lost 5 bases and 6 bases, in that order; junction bases with no gene match: 5. CDR1 is MNHEY and CDR2 is SVGEGT in the germline V gene. In DNA, the CDR3 is TGTGCCAGCAGTACCGGACTAGCGGGGCGCAATGAGCAGTTCTTC. The encoded protein is CASSTGLAGRNEQFF.

The chain couples TRBV19 to TRBJ2-6; 9 nucleotides match TRBD1. The CDR3 loop spans 17 amino acids. Germline V CDR1 and CDR2: LNHDA, SQIVND (reference sequence). The trim removed 6 bases at V and 0 bases at J, leaving 6 bases unmatched. As DNA, the CDR3 is TGTGCCAGTAGCCCGGACAGGGGCGTCTCTGGGGCCAACGTCCTGACTTTC. Translated, it gives CASSPDRGVSGANVLTF.

J is TRBJ2-1 and V is TRBV3-1 (or the pseudogene TRBV3-2); 9 bases match TRBD2. Germline V gives CDR1 LGHDT, CDR2 YNNKEL (reference sequence). The CDR3 sequence is 15 residues long. Trimming removed 1 base from V and 4 bases from J; junction bases left unmatched: 2. CDR3 DNA: TGTGCCAGCAGCCAAGCTAGCGGGGTTTACAATGAGCAGTTCTTC. Residues: CASSQASGVYNEQFF.

This sequence joins TRBV5-1 and TRBJ2-5, with a weak D call TRBD2 (6 bases). The CDR3 covers 13 residues. Per germline, CDR1 SGHRS and CDR2 YFSETQ. V shed 4 bases and J shed 4 bases, with 11 bases lying between them. The CDR3 sequence: CASSLLARETQYF. The DNA of the CDR3 is TGCGCCAGCAGCCTTCTAGCGAGAGAGACCCAGTACTTC.

J is TRBJ2-1 and V is TRBV19; a weak D match, TRBD1 (5 bases). V lost 8 bases, J lost 2 bases, and 16 bases lay in between. The CDR3 runs to 15 residues. Germline-derived CDR1 and CDR2 are LNHDA and SQIVND (reference sequence). This CDR3 reads CASDSGGSPYNEQFF. CDR3 DNA sequence: TGTGCCAGTGACAGTGGTGGTTCCCCCTACAATGAGCAGTTCTTC.

The genes are TRBV19 and TRBJ1-5; perhaps TRBD1 as D (6 bases). Trimming stripped 2 bases from V and 7 bases from J, with 15 bases between. The V gene's germline CDR1 is LNHDA and CDR2 SQIVND (reference sequence). The CDR3 extends over 15 amino acids. CDR3 bases: TGTGCCAGTAGTATAAGGGACACCCGATTGCAGCCCCAGCATTTT. As protein: CASSIRDTRLQPQHF. Supplemented by reference TRBV19 and TRBJ1-5, the full variable domain reads DGGITQSPKYLFRKEGQNVTLSCEQNLNHDAMYWYRQDPGQGLRLIYYSQIVNDFQKGDIAEGYSVSREKKESFPLTVTSAQKNPTAFYLCASSIRDTRLQPQHFGDGTRLSIL.

The chain is built from TRBV7-9 and TRBJ1-1; 9 bases map to TRBD1. CDR1 is SEHNR, CDR2 FQNEAQ, per germline (reference sequence). V lost 3 bases and J lost 4; bases outside the gene matches: 12. The CDR3 runs to 17 residues. The CDR3 DNA follows: TGTGCCAGCAGCTTGGGTGGGACAGGGCGGTGGGGCACTGAAGCTTTCTTT. Protein sequence: CASSLGGTGRWGTEAFF.

CDR3 bases: TGTGCCAGCAGTTTTTCAGGGGGCGGCTATGGCTACACCTTC. It translates to CASSFSGGGYGYTF. V gene TRBV27 combines with J gene TRBJ1-2, with 8 bases aligning to TRBD1. This CDR3 spans 14 amino acids. Germline V gene sequence: CDR1 MNHEY, CDR2 SMNVEV (reference sequence). Trimming cost V 3 bases and J 4 bases; bases outside gene matches: 4.

The chain combines TRBV10-3 with TRBJ1-5; tentative D call: TRBD1 (6 bases). The CDR3 runs 14 residues. The germline V and J ends were trimmed by 3 bases and 7 bases, with 13 bases remaining between them. CDR1 is ENHRY, CDR2 SYGVKD, per germline. This CDR3 reads CAISEHKGGQPQHF. CDR3 sequence (DNA): TGTGCCATCAGTGAACATAAAGGGGGACAGCCCCAGCATTTT.

This chain connects TRBV27 to TRBJ2-5, with 8 bases matching TRBD1. This CDR3 is built from 14 residues. The trim removed 3 bases at V and 5 bases at J, leaving 5 bases unmatched. The V gene's germline CDR1 is MNHEY and CDR2 SMNVEV (reference sequence). The CDR3 DNA follows: TGTGCCAGCAGTTTTCAGGGGGCGAGTGAGACCCAGTACTTC. Residues: CASSFQGASETQYF.

The chain joins TRBV11-2 to TRBJ2-7; D is undetermined. Deletions cut 5 bases from V and 0 bases from J, with 14 bases between. Germline lookup yields CDR1 SGHAT and CDR2 FQNNGV. This CDR3 has 15 residues. This CDR3 reads CASSLMRASSYEQYV. CDR3 nucleotide sequence: TGTGCCAGCAGCCTGATGCGCGCTAGCTCCTACGAGCAGTACGTC.

In DNA form, the CDR3 reads TGTGCCAGCAGTTACTTCAAGCGGGAGATCTACAATGAGCAGTTCTTC. This sequence encodes CASSYFKREIYNEQFF. This chain joins TRBV6-5 and TRBJ2-1; TRBD2 matches at 8 bases. Germline trimming cut 1 base from V and 3 bases from J; bases unmatched to any gene: 5. CDR1 and CDR2 from the germline V gene are MNHEY and SVGAGI. CDR3 length: 16 residues.

The chain couples TRBV7-2 to TRBJ1-1; D is possibly TRBD1 (5 bases). Germline V gene lookup returns CDR1 SGHTA and CDR2 FQGNSA. The V gene lost 3 bases and the J gene lost 0 bases, with 8 bases spanning the gap. The CDR3 is made up of 14 amino acids. The CDR3 sequence is CASSLTELNTEAFF. The CDR3 DNA sequence: TGTGCCAGCAGCTTGACAGAGTTGAACACTGAAGCTTTCTTT.

The V and J genes are TRBV27 and TRBJ2-1; possibly TRBD1 for D (6 bases). The CDR3 spans 15 residues. Per the germline V gene, CDR1 is MNHEY and CDR2 is SMNVEV (reference sequence). Trimming removed 4 bases from V and 4 bases from J, with 14 bases in between. CDR3 DNA: TGTGCCAGCAGTTCCGCTGGGGGCTTATACAATGAGCAGTTCTTC. Amino acid sequence: CASSSAGGLYNEQFF.

The chain employs TRBV25-1 and TRBJ2-1; D perhaps matches TRBD2 (5 bases). In germline, CDR1 is MGHDK, CDR2 SYGVNS. Trimming removed 5 bases at V and 8 bases at J, with 10 bases between. The CDR3 has 12 residues. The CDR3 region is CASSRGIDEQFF. The CDR3 bases are TGTGCCAGCAGTAGAGGGATCGATGAGCAGTTCTTC.

The chain links TRBV3-1 (or the pseudogene TRBV3-2) to TRBJ2-1; no firm D call. This CDR3 is built from 14 residues. Germline V gene sequence: CDR1 LGHDT, CDR2 YNNKEL (reference sequence). With 4 bases removed from V and 3 bases from J, the gap between germline ends came to 10 bases. The CDR3 loop reads CASSRRAGYNEQFF. The CDR3 bases are TGTGCCAGCAGCCGCCGAGCAGGCTACAATGAGCAGTTCTTC.

V gene TRBV7-3 combines with J gene TRBJ2-3; 8 bases match TRBD2. Germline values: CDR1 SGHTA, CDR2 FQGTGA. CDR3 length equals 14 residues. After removal of 4 bases from V and 1 base from J, the junction contained 1 base not matched to a gene. As DNA, the CDR3 is TGTGCCAGCAGCTCGACTAGCGGCACAGATACGCAGTATTTT. Its translation is CASSSTSGTDTQYF.